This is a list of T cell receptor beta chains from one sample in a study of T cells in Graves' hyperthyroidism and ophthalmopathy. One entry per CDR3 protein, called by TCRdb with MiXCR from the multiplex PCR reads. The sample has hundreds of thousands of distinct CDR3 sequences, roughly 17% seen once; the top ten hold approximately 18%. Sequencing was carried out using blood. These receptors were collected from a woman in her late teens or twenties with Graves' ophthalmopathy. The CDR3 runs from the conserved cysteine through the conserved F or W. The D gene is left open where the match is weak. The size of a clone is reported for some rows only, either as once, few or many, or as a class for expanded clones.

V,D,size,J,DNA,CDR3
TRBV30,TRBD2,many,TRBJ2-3,TGTGCCTGGAGCCCACTAGCGGGAGATACGCAGTATTTT,CAWSPLAGDTQYF
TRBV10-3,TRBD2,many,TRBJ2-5,TGTGCCATCAGTGAAAGCGGGGGGACCAAAGAGACCCAGTACTTC,CAISESGGTKETQYF
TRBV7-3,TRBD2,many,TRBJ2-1,TGTGCCAGCAGCTTAACACGTAGGACTAGCGGGTACAATGAGCAGTTCTTC,CASSLTRRTSGYNEQFF
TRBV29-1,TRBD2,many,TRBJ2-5,TGCAGCGTTGCCCCCCTAGCGGGAGTAGAGACCCAGTACTTC,CSVAPLAGVETQYF
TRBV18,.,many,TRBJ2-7,TGTGCCAGCTCACCAAAGGGATCTCCGAGCTCCTACGAGCAGTACTTC,CASSPKGSPSSYEQYF
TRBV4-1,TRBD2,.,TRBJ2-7,TGCGCCAGCAGCCAACACTACTCCGGACTAGCGGAATTCTACGAGCAGTACTTC,CASSQHYSGLAEFYEQYF
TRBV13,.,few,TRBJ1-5,TGTGCCAGCAGCTTGGAGTGGAGCAATCAGCCCCAGCATTTT,CASSLEWSNQPQHF
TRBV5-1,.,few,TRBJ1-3,TGCGCCAGCAGCCTCTCCGGGGCGGGTGGAAACACCATATATTTT,CASSLSGAGGNTIYF
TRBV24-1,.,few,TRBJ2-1,TGTGCCACCAGTGATTTAGGGGGGAATTCCTACAATGAGCAGTTCTTC,CATSDLGGNSYNEQFF
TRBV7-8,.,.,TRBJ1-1,TGTGCCAGCAGCTTAGATAGGGCAGGGAGGTTGATGTTGGGTAGGAACACTGAAGCTTTCTTT,CASSLDRAGRLMLGRNTEAFF
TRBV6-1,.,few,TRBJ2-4,TGTGCCAGCAGTGTGGGGGTAAACATTCAGTACTTC,CASSVGVNIQYF
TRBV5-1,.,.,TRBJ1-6,TGCGCCAGCAGCTTATCACAGGGTGGGCATTCACCCCTCCACTTT,CASSLSQGGHSPLHF
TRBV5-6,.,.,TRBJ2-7,TGTGCCAGCGGGGCAGGGAGGTACGAGCAGTACTTC,CASGAGRYEQYF
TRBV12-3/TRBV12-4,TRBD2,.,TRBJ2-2,TGTGCCAGCAGATCTCCCACGGGGGGGCCGACCGGGGAGCTGTTTTTT,CASRSPTGGPTGELFF
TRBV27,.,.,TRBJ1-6,TGTGCCAGCAGCCTAAGAATCATACTAGAAAATTCACCCCTCCACTTT,CASSLRIILENSPLHF
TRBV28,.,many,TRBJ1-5,TGTGCCAGCAGTTTAAAAGGACGAGGAGGGATTTTAGATAGCAATCAGCCCCAGCATTTT,CASSLKGRGGILDSNQPQHF
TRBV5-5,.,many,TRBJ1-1,TGTGCCAGCAGCCTGGGCCCTGGGGAAACTGAAGCTTTCTTT,CASSLGPGETEAFF
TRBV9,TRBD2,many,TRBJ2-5,TGTGCCAGCAGCCCCCGGACTAGCGGGAGAGGGGAGACCCAGTACTTC,CASSPRTSGRGETQYF
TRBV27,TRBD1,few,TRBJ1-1,TGTGCCATCCGAGGGGGCGCGGACACTGAAGCTTTCTTT,CAIRGGADTEAFF
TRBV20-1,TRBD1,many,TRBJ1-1,TGCAGTGCTAGAGGGACAGGGTGGGTTTCGAACACTGAAGCTTTCTTT,CSARGTGWVSNTEAFF
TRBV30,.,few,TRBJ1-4,TGTGCCTGGACTAGGGGCATAACTAATGAAAAACTGTTTTTT,CAWTRGITNEKLFF
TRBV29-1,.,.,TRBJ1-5,TGCAGCGTCCCGGGGGACAACAATCAGCCCCAGCATTTT,CSVPGDNNQPQHF
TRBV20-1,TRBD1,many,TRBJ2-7,TGCAGTGCTAGAGATCGGGGGGACAGGGAAACCTACGAGCAGTACTTC,CSARDRGDRETYEQYF
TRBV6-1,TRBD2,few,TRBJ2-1,TGTGCCAGCAGTAAAGCGGGACCCTCCTACAATGAGCAGTTCTTC,CASSKAGPSYNEQFF
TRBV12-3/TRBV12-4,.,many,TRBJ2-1,TGTGCCAGCAGTAGAATCCTTTTGGTAGGTTGGGCGGGTGAGCAGTTCTTC,CASSRILLVGWAGEQFF
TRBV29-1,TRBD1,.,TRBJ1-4,TGCAGCGTTGCGACAGGGGTTGCTGAAAAACTGTTTTTT,CSVATGVAEKLFF
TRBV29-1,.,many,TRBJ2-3,TGCAGCGTTGATTCCGGGGCGGGGATTAGCACAGATACGCAGTATTTT,CSVDSGAGISTDTQYF
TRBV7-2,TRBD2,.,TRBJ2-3,TGTGCCAGCAGCTTGTCTAGCGGGAGTACAGATACGCAGTATTTT,CASSLSSGSTDTQYF
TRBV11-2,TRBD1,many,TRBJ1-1,TGTGCCAGCAGCCCGGGGACAGGTGAAGCTTTCTTT,CASSPGTGEAFF
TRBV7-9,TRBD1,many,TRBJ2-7,TGTGCCAGCAGCCCCCGGACAGGAAGGTACGAGCAGTACTTC,CASSPRTGRYEQYF
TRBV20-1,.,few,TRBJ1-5,TGCAGTGCTAGTGCTAATACAGCAAATCAGCCCCAGCATTTT,CSASANTANQPQHF
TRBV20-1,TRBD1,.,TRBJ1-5,TGCAGTGCCCGAAGGACAGGGAGCCCTTTCAATCAGCCCCAGCATTTT,CSARRTGSPFNQPQHF
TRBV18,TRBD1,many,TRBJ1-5,TGTGCCAGCTCACCCGGGACAGGGAGCAATCAGCCCCAGCATTTT,CASSPGTGSNQPQHF
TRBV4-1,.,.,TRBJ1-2,TGCGCCAGCAGCCAAGGCGGGGACGGAGATGGCTACACCTTC,CASSQGGDGDGYTF
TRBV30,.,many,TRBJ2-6,TGTGCCTGGAGCGAGAAGCGCGGGGCCAACGTCCTGACTTTC,CAWSEKRGANVLTF
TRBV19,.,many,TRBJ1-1,TGTGCCAGTAGTATTTCAGGAGGAAACACTGAAGCTTTCTTT,CASSISGGNTEAFF
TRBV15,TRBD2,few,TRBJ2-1,TGTGCCACCAGCAGAGAAGGGGGACTAGCGGGAGTCCACAATGAGCAGTTCTTC,CATSREGGLAGVHNEQFF
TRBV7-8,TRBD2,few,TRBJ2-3,TGTGCCAGCGGGTTAGCGGGGGCCTCCACAGATACGCAGTATTTT,CASGLAGASTDTQYF
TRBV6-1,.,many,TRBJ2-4,TGTGCCAGCAGTTCGGGCAGGTTAGCCAAAAACATTCAGTACTTC,CASSSGRLAKNIQYF
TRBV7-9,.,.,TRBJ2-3,TGTGCCAGCAGCACCGGGACTCCCGGGACATTGGACTATCGTACGCAGTATTTT,CASSTGTPGTLDYRTQYF
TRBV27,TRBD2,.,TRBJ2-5,TGTGCCAGCAGTTTAATAGCGGGCCAAGAGACCCAGTACTTC,CASSLIAGQETQYF